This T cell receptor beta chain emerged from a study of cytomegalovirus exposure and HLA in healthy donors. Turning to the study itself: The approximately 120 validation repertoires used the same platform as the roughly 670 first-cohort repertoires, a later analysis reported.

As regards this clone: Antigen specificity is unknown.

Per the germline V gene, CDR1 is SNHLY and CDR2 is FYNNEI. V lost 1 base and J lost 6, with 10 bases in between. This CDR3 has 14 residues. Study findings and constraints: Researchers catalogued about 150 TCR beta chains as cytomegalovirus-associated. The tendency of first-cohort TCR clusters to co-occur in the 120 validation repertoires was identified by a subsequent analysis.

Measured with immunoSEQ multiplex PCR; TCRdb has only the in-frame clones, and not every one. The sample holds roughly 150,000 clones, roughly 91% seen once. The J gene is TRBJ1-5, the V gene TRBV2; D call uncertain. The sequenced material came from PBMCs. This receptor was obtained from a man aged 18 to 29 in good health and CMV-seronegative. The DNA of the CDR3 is TGTGCCAGCAGTGAAGGATTCCTAGTTCAGCCCCAGCATTTT. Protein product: CASSEGFLVQPQHF. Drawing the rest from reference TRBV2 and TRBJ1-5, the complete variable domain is EPEVTQTPSHQVTQMGQEVILRCVPISNHLYFYWYRQILGQKVEFLVSFYNNEISEKSEIFDDQFSVERPDGSNFTLKIRSTKLEDSAMYFCASSEGFLVQPQHFGDGTRLSIL.